Below are 10 T cell receptor beta chains sequenced from a single sample in a study of blood T cell repertoires in COVID-19. Clones were sequenced by immunoSEQ multiplex PCR, and TCRdb holds only the in-frame ones, with some missing. The table includes around 140,000 clones, roughly 90% detected once. The specimen sequenced was peripheral blood. The receptors stem from a man between 65 and 85 years old with active COVID-19.

This clone was seen a single time. The rearrangement joins TRBV11-2 to TRBJ2-1, with 12 bases aligning to TRBD1. Germline loops: CDR1 SGHAT, CDR2 FQNNGV. Trimming at V came to 5 bases and at J to 6 bases, leaving 5 bases not matched to a gene. CDR3 length: 15 amino acids. The CDR3 region has the DNA TGTGCCAGCAGCCAGGGACAGGGGGCGGGCAATGAGCAGTTCTTC. Amino acid sequence: CASSQGQGAGNEQFF. Together with reference TRBV11-2 and TRBJ2-1, the CDR3 gives the full variable domain: EAGVAQSPRYKIIEKRQSVAFWCNPISGHATLYWYQQILGQGPKLLIQFQNNGVVDDSQLPKDRFSAERLKGVDSTLKIQPAKLEDSAVYLCASSQGQGAGNEQFFGPGTRLTVL.

The chain employs TRBV30 and TRBJ1-4; tentatively, D is TRBD1 (6 bases). Germline CDR1 GTSNPN, CDR2 SVGIG (reference sequence). The V and J ends lost 2 bases and 5 bases respectively, with 12 bases between them. CDR3 length: 14 amino acids. Here the CDR3 reads CAWSLDRPNEKLFF. As DNA, the CDR3 is TGTGCCTGGAGTCTAGACAGGCCGAATGAAAAACTGTTTTTT. The full variable domain, its missing parts supplied by reference TRBV30 and TRBJ1-4, is SQTIHQWPATLVQPVGSPLSLECTVEGTSNPNLYWYRQAAGRGLQLLFYSVGIGQISSEVPQNLSASRPQDRQFILSSKKLLLSDSGFYLCAWSLDRPNEKLFFGSGTQLSVL.

The chain uses TRBV6-5 and TRBJ2-7; maybe TRBD1 (7 bases). The CDR3 extends over 14 amino acids. The germline CDR1 and CDR2 sequences are MNHEY and SVGAGI. The V end lost 2 bases, the J end lost 4 bases, and 12 bases lay between the germline ends. The CDR3 loop reads CASSYAGGSYEQYF. The CDR3 DNA reads TGTGCCAGCAGTTACGCAGGGGGGAGTTACGAGCAGTACTTC.

The chain combines TRBV7-2 with TRBJ1-4; 9 bases fit TRBD1. This CDR3 is built from 15 residues. Germline CDR1 and CDR2: SGHTA and FQGNSA. With V trimmed by 5 bases and J by 8 bases, 9 bases remained unmatched. In DNA, the CDR3 is TGTGCCAGCAGCACCTCGGGACAGGGCTGGGAAAAACTGTTTTTT. Translating gives CASSTSGQGWEKLFF.

The sample holds a few counts of this clone. The chain carries TRBV2 and TRBJ2-3; 7 bases fit TRBD2. This CDR3 comprises 16 residues. The V and J ends lost 9 bases and 0 bases, in that order; junction bases with no gene match: 12. Germline V lookup: CDR1 SNHLY, CDR2 FYNNEI. The CDR3 is CASEEGGLVSTDTQYF. CDR3 in DNA: TGTGCCAGTGAGGAGGGAGGGCTGGTTAGCACAGATACGCAGTATTTT. Variable domain in full (rest from reference TRBV2 and TRBJ2-3): EPEVTQTPSHQVTQMGQEVILRCVPISNHLYFYWYRQILGQKVEFLVSFYNNEISEKSEIFDDQFSVERPDGSNFTLKIRSTKLEDSAMYFCASEEGGLVSTDTQYFGPGTRLTVL.

The chain is built from TRBV6-6 and TRBJ2-7; D is unresolved. The germline gives CDR1 MNHNY, CDR2 SVGAGI (reference sequence). Trimming cost V 5 bases and J 2 bases, with 10 bases left between them. This CDR3 contains 13 residues. The chain's CDR3 is CASSTRRAYEQYF. The DNA for the CDR3 is TGTGCCAGCAGTACGAGACGGGCCTACGAGCAGTACTTC.

This chain joins TRBV28 and TRBJ2-3; no clear D gene. Trimming stripped 2 bases from V and 0 bases from J, with 15 bases between. Looked up from germline, CDR1 is MDHEN and CDR2 is SYDVKM. CDR3 length: 17 amino acids. CDR3 DNA sequence: TGTGCCAGCAGTTTACCCCTCCCGGCAGGCAGCACAGATACGCAGTATTTT. Residues: CASSLPLPAGSTDTQYF.

This sequence joins TRBV7-9 and TRBJ1-5; 7 bases match TRBD1. The CDR3 loop spans 18 amino acids. Germline values: CDR1 SEHNR, CDR2 FQNEAQ (reference sequence). V gave up 1 base and J gave up 0 bases; unmatched junction bases: 9. The CDR3 spells CASSLEGAGPYSNQPQHF. The CDR3 bases are TGTGCCAGCAGCTTAGAGGGGGCAGGGCCTTATAGCAATCAGCCCCAGCATTTT.

V gene TRBV6-5 combines with J gene TRBJ2-7, with D hard to call. CDR3 size: 12 residues. V was clipped by 7 bases and J by 1 base, with 8 bases between them. The germline V gene has CDR1 MNHEY and CDR2 SVGAGI. CDR3 coding DNA: TGTGCCAGCATCTTAAATTCCTACGAGCAGTACTTC. Encoded protein: CASILNSYEQYF.

This chain joins TRBV6-1 and TRBJ2-5, with D perhaps matching TRBD1 (5 bases). From germline, CDR1 is MNHNS and CDR2 SASEGT. The CDR3 contains 16 residues. Trimming stripped 4 bases from V and 5 bases from J, with 20 bases between. The CDR3 nucleotides read TGTGCCAGCAGTGTCCGGCAGGGTGATGTTGCGGAGACCCAGTACTTC. Amino acid sequence: CASSVRQGDVAETQYF.